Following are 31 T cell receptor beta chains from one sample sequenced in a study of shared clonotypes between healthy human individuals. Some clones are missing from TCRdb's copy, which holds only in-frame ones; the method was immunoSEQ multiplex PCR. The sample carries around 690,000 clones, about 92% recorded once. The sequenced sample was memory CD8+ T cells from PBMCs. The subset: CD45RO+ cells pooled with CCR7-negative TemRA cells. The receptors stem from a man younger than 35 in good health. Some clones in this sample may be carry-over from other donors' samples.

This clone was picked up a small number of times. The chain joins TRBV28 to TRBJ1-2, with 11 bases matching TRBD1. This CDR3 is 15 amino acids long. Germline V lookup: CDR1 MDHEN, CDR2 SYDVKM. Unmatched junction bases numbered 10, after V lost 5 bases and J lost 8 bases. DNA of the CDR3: TGTGCCAGCAGTACCGGACAGGGGGCGAATCGAGGCTACACCTTC. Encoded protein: CASSTGQGANRGYTF.

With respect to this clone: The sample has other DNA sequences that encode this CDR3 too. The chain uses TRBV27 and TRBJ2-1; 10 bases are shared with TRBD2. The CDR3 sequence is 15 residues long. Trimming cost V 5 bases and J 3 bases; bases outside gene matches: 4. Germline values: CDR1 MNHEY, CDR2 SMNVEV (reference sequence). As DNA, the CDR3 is TGTGCCAGCAGTCTTGTAGCGGGAGGCTACAATGAGCAGTTCTTC. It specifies CASSLVAGGYNEQFF.

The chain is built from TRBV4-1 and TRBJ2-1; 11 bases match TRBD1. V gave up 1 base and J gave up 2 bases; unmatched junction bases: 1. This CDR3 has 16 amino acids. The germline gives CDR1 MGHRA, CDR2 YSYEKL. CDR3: CASSQGGQGAYNEQFF. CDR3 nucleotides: TGCGCCAGCAGCCAAGGGGGACAGGGGGCCTACAATGAGCAGTTCTTC.

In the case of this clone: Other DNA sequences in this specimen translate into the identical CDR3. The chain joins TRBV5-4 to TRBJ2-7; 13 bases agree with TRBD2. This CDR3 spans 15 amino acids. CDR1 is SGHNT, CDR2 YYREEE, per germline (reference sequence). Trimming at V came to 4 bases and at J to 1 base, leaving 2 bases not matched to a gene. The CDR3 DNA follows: TGTGCCAGCAGCCTGGGACTAGCGGGGTCCTACGAGCAGTACTTC. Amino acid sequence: CASSLGLAGSYEQYF.

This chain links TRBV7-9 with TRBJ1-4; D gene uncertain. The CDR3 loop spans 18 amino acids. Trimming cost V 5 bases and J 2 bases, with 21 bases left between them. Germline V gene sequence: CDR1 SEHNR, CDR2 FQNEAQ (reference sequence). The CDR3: CASSRYGRDLFTNEKLFF. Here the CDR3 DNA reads TGTGCCAGCAGCCGCTACGGAAGGGATCTTTTTACTAATGAAAAACTGTTTTTT. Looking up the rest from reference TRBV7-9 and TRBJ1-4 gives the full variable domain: DTGVSQNPRHKITKRGQNVTFRCDPISEHNRLYWYRQTLGQGPEFLTYFQNEAQLEKSRLLSDRFSAERPKGSFSTLEIQRTEQGDSAMYLCASSRYGRDLFTNEKLFFGSGTQLSVL.

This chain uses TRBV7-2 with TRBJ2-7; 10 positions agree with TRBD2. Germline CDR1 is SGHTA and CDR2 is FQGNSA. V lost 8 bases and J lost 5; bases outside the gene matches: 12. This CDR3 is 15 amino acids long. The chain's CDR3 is CASCKAGGLLDEQYF. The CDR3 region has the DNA TGTGCCAGCTGCAAAGCGGGAGGGCTTCTGGACGAGCAGTACTTC. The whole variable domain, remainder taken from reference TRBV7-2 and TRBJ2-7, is GAGVSQSPSNKVTEKGKDVELRCDPISGHTALYWYRQSLGQGLEFLIYFQGNSAPDKSGLPSDRFSAERTGGSVSTLTIQRTQQEDSAVYLCASCKAGGLLDEQYFGPGTRLTVT.

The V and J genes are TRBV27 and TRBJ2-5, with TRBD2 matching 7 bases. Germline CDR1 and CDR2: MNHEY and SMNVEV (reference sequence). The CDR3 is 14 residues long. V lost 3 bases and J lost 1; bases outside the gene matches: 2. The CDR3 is CASSFAGAQETQYF. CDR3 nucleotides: TGTGCCAGCAGTTTTGCGGGAGCCCAAGAGACCCAGTACTTC.

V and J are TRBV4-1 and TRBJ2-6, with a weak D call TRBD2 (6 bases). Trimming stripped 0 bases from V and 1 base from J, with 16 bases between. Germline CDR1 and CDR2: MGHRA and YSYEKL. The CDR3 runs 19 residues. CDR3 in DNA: TGCGCCAGCAGCCAAGATAGCGGACTCTTCTTATCTGGGGCCAACGTCCTGACTTTC. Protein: CASSQDSGLFLSGANVLTF.

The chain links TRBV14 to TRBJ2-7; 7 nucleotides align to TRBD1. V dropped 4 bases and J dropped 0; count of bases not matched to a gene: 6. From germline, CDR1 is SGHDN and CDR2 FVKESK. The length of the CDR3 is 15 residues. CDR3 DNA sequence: TGTGCCAGCAGCCCGGGGACAGACGCCTCCTACGAGCAGTACTTC. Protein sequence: CASSPGTDASYEQYF.

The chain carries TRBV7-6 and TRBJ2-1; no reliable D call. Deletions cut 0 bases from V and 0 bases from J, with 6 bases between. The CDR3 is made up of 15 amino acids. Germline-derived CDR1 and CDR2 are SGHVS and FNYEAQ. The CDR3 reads CASSLAPSSYNEQFF. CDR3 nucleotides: TGTGCCAGCAGCTTAGCGCCCAGCTCCTACAATGAGCAGTTCTTC. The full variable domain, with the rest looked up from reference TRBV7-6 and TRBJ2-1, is GAGVSQSPRYKVTKRGQDVALRCDPISGHVSLYWYRQALGQGPEFLTYFNYEAQQDKSGLPNDRFSAERPEGSISTLTIQRTEQRDSAMYRCASSLAPSSYNEQFFGPGTRLTVL.

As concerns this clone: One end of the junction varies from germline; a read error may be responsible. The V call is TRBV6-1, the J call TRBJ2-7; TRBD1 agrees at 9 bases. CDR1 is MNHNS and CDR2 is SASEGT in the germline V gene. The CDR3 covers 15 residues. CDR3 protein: CASRDIWTGAYEQYF. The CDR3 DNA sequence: TGTGCCAGCCGTGACATCTGGACAGGGGCCTACGAGCAGTACTTC.

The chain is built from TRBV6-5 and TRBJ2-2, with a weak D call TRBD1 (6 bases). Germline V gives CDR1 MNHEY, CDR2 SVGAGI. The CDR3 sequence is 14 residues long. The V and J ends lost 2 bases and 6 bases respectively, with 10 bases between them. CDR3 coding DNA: TGTGCCAGCAGTTACAGGGGGTCCGCCGGGGAGCTGTTTTTT. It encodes CASSYRGSAGELFF.

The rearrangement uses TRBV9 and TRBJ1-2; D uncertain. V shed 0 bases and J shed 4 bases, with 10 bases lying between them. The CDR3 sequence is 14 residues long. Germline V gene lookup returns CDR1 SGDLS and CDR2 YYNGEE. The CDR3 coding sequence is TGTGCCAGCAGCGTAGGAGGAGGGATCTATGGCTACACCTTC. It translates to CASSVGGGIYGYTF.

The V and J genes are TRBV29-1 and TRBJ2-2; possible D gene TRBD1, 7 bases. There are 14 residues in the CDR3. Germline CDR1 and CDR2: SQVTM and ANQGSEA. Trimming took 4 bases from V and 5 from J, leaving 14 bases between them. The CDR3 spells CSVARQGGTGELFF. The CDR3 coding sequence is TGCAGCGTTGCGCGACAGGGAGGAACCGGGGAGCTGTTTTTT.

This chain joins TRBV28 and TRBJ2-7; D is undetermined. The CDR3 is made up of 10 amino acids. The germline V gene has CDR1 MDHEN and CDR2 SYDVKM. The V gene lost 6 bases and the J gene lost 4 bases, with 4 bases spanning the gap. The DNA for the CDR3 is TGTGCCAGCAGCCAATACGAGCAGTACTTC. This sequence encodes CASSQYEQYF.

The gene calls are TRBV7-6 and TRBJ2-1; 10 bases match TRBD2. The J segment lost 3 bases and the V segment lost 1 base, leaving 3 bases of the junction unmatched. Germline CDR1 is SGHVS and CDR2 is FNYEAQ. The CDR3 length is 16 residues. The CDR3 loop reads CASSLEGLAIYNEQFF. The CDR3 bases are TGTGCCAGCAGCTTAGAGGGACTAGCGATCTACAATGAGCAGTTCTTC.

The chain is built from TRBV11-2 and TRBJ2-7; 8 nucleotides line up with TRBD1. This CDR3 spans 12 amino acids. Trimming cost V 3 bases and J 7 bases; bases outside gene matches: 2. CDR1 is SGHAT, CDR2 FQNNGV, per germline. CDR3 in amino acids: CASSFTGGEQYF. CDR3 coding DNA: TGTGCCAGCAGCTTTACAGGGGGTGAGCAGTACTTC.

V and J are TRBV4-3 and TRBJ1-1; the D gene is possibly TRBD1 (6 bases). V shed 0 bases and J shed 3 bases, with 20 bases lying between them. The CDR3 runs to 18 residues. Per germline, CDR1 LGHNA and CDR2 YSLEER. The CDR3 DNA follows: TGCGCCAGCAGCCAAGACATTACAGGGATAAGCCAGGACACTGAAGCTTTCTTT. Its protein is CASSQDITGISQDTEAFF.

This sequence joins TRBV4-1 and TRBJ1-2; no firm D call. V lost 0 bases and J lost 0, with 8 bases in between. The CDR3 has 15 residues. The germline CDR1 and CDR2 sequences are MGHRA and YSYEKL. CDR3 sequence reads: CASSQDVAANYGYTF. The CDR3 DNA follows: TGCGCCAGCAGCCAAGATGTGGCAGCTAACTATGGCTACACCTTC.

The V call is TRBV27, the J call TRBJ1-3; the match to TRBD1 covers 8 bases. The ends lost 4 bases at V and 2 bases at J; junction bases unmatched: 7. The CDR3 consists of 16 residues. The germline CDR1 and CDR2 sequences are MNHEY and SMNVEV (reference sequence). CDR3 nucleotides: TGTGCCAGCAGTTACTCCACAGGGGGGGCTGGAAACACCATATATTTT. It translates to CASSYSTGGAGNTIYF.

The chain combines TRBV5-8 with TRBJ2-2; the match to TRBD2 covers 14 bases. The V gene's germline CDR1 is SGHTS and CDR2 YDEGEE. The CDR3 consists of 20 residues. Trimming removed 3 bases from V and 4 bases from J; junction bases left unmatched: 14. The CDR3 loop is CASSWAPGLAGVRGTGELFF. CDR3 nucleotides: TGTGCCAGCAGCTGGGCACCGGGACTAGCGGGAGTTCGTGGCACCGGGGAGCTGTTTTTT.

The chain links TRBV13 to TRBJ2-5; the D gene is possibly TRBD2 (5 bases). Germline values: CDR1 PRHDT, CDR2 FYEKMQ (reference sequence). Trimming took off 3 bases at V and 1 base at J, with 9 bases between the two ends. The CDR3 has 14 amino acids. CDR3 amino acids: CASSLMTTQETQYF. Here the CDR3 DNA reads TGTGCCAGCAGCTTGATGACTACCCAAGAGACCCAGTACTTC. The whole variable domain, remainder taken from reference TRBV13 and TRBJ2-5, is AAGVIQSPRHLIKEKRETATLKCYPIPRHDTVYWYQQGPGQDPQFLISFYEKMQSDKGSIPDRFSAQQFSDYHSELNMSSLELGDSALYFCASSLMTTQETQYFGPGTRLLVL.

The DNA of the CDR3 is TGTGCCAGCAGCTTACAGGGGTATGGGGAGACCCAGTACTTC. This encodes CASSLQGYGETQYF. The rearrangement uses TRBV5-6 and TRBJ2-5; 7 bases map to TRBD1. Looked up from germline, CDR1 is SGHDT and CDR2 is YYEEEE. The CDR3 extends over 14 amino acids. Trimming took 2 bases from V and 5 from J; bases not matched to a gene: 6. Using reference TRBV5-6 and TRBJ2-5 for the parts outside the CDR3, the full variable domain is DAGVTQSPTHLIKTRGQQVTLRCSPKSGHDTVSWYQQALGQGPQFIFQYYEEEERQRGNFPDRFSGHQFPNYSSELNVNALLLGDSALYLCASSLQGYGETQYFGPGTRLLVL.

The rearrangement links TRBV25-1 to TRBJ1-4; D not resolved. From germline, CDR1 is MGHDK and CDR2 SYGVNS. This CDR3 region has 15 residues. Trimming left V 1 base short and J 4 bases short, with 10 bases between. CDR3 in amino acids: CASSEWIGFNEKLFF. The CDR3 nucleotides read TGTGCCAGCAGTGAATGGATAGGGTTTAATGAAAAACTGTTTTTT.

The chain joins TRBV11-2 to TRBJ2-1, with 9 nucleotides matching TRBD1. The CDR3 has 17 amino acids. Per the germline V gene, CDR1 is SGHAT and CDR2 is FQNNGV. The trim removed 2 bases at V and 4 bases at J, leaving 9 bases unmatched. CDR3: CASSLTTGTGYYNEQFF. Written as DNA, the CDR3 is TGTGCCAGCAGCTTAACTACCGGGACAGGGTATTACAATGAGCAGTTCTTC.

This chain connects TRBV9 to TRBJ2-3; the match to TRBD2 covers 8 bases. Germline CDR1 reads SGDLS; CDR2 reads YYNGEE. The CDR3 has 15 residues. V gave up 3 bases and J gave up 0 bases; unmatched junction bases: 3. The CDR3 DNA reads TGTGCCAGCAGCGGTAGCGGGGTTAGCACAGATACGCAGTATTTT. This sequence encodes CASSGSGVSTDTQYF.

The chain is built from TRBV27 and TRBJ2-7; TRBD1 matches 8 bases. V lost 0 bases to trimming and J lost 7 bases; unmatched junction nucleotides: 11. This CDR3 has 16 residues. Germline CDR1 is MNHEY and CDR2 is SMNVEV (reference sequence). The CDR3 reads CASSLSYGQGWWEQYF. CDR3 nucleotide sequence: TGTGCCAGCAGTTTATCTTACGGACAGGGTTGGTGGGAGCAGTACTTC.

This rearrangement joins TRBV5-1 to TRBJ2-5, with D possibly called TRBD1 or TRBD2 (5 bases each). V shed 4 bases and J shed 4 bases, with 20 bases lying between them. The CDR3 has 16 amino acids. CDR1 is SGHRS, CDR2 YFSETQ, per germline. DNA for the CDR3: TGCGCCAGCAGCCCTGGGACCGGAGGCTGGCTAGAGACCCAGTACTTC. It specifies CASSPGTGGWLETQYF.

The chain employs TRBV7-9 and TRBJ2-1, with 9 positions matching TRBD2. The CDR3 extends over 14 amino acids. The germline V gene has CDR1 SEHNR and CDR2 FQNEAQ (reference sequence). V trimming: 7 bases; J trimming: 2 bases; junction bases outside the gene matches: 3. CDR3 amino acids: CASMAGGPYNEQFF. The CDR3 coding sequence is TGTGCCAGCATGGCGGGAGGGCCCTACAATGAGCAGTTCTTC.

The CDR3 spells CASSFNGGHEQYF. The CDR3 DNA reads TGTGCCAGCAGTTTTAACGGTGGTCACGAGCAGTACTTC. This chain joins TRBV28 and TRBJ2-7; D is ambiguous. The CDR3 loop spans 13 amino acids. The V and J ends lost 3 bases and 5 bases respectively, with 11 bases between them. CDR1 and CDR2 from the germline V gene are MDHEN and SYDVKM.

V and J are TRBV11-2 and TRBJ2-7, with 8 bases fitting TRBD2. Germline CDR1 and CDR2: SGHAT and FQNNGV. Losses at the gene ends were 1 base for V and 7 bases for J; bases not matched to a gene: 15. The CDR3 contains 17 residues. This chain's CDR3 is CASSLVPPGAGVDEQYF. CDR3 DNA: TGTGCCAGCAGCTTAGTTCCCCCAGGAGCGGGAGTGGATGAGCAGTACTTC.